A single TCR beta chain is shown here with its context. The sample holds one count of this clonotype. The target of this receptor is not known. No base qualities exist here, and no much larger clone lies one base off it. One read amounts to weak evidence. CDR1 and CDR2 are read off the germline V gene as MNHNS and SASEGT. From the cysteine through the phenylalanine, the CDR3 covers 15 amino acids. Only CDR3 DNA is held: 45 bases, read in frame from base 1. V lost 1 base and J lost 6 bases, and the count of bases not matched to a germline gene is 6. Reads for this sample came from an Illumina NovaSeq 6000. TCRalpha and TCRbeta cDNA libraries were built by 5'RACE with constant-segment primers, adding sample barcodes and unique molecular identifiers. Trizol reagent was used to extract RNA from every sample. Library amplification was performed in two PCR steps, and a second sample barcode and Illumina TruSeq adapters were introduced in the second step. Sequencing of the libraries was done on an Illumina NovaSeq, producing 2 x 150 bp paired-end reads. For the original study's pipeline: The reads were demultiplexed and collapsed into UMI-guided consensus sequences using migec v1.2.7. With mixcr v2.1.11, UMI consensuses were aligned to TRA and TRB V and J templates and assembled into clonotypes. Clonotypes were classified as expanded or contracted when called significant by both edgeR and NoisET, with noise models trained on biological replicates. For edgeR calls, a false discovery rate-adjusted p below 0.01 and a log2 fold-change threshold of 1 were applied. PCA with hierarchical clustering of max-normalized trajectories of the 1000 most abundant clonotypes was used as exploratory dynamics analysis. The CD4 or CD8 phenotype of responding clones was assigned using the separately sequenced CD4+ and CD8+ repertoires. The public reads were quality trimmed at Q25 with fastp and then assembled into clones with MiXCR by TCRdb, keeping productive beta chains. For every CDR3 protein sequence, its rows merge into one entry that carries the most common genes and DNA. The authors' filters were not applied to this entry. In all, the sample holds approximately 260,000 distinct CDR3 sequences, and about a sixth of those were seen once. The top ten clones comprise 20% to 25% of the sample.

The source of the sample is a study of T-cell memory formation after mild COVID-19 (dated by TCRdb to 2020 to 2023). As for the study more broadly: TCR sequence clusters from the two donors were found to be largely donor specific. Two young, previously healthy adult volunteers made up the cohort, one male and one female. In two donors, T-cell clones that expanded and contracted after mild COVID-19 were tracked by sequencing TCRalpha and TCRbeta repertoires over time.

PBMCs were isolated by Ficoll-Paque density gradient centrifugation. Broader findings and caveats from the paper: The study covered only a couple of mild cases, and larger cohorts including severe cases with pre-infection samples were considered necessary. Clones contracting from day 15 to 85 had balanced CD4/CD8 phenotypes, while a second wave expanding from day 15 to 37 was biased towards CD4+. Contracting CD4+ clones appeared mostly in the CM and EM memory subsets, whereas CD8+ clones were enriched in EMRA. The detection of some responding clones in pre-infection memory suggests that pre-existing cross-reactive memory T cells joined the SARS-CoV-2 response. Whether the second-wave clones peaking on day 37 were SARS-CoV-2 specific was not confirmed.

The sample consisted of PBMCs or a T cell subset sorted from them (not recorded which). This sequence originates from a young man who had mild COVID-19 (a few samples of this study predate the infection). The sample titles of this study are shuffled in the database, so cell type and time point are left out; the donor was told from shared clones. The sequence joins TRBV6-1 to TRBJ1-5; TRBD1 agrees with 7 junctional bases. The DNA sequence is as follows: TGTGCCAGCAGTGAAGGGGGAGGGGGCGGTCAGCCCCAGCATTTT. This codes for CASSEGGGGGQPQHF.